This TCR beta chain emerged from a study of control samples from healthy donors and cancer patients. Here immunoSEQ multiplex PCR was the method, and the copy in TCRdb shows in-frame clones only, minus some. The sample has approximately 180,000 clones, about 91% seen once. Sequences were obtained from blood. The clonotype was recovered from a woman between 40 and 50 years old in good health.

The CDR3 coding sequence is TGTGCCAGCAGTGAAGTAGGGGCCGGGTACGAGCAGTACTTC. Its protein product is CASSEVGAGYEQYF. The chain recombines TRBV6-1 with TRBJ2-7; possibly TRBD1 for D (5 bases). Germline V gene lookup returns CDR1 MNHNS and CDR2 SASEGT. With 1 base removed from V and 4 bases from J, the gap between germline ends came to 11 bases. The length of the CDR3 is 14 residues.